This TCR beta chain was sequenced during a study of blood T cell repertoires in COVID-19. Overall study: Samples taken during acute and convalescent COVID-19 were collected in the United States, Italy and Spain. The cDNA or gDNA used as material had been derived from T cells, B-cell-depleted T cells, or PBMCs.

The germline V gene encodes CDR1 MNHEY and CDR2 SVGEGT. The CDR3 is made up of 15 amino acids. Trimming took 5 bases from V and 0 from J, leaving 11 bases between them. In the original workflow: Estimated nucleated cell counts came from reference gene primer amplification. Clones were read by immunoSEQ multiplex PCR, and TCRdb kept only the in-frame ones, dropping some. The DNA was the basis for D and trimming; V, J and clone size are from that table. The sample has under 250,000 clones; 83% are singletons. V usage is TRBV6-2 or TRBV6-3 and J usage is TRBJ2-1; the D gene is possibly TRBD2 (6 bases). This receptor was identified in a woman in her forties with active or convalescent COVID-19. Sequencing used peripheral blood. CDR3 region: CASSPPGGSYNEQFF. CDR3 nucleotide sequence: TGTGCCAGCAGTCCGCCCGGGGGCTCCTACAATGAGCAGTTCTTC.